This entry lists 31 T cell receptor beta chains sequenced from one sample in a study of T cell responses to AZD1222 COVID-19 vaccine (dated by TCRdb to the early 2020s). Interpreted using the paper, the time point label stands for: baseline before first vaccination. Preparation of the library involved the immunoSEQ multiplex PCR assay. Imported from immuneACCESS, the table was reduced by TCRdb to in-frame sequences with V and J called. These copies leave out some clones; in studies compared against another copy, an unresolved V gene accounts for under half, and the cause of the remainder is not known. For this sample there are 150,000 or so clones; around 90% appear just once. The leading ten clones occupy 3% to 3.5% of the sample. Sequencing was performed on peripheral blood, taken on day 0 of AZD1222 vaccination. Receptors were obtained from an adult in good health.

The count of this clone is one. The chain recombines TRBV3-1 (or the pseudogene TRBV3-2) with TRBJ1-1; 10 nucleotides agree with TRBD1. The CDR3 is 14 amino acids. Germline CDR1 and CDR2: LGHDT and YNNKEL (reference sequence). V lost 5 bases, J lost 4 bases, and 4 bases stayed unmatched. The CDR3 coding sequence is TGTGCCAGCAGCAGCCGGGACAGGGGCACTGAAGCTTTCTTT. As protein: CASSSRDRGTEAFF.

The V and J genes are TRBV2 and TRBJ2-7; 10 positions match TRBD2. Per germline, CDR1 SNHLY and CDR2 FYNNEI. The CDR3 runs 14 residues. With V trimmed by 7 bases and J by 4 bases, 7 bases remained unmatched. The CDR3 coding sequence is TGTGCCAGCAAACTAGCGGGGATGCGATACGAGCAGTACTTC. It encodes CASKLAGMRYEQYF.

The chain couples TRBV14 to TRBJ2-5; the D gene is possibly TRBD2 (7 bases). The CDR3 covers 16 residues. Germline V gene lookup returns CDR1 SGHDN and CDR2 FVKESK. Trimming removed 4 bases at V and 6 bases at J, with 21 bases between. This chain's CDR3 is CASSLLLEGGRKTQYF. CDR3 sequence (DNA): TGTGCCAGCAGCCTTCTACTCGAGGGGGGGCGAAAGACCCAGTACTTC.

The CDR3 DNA reads as TGCGCCAGTCGAGGGGATAACACCGGGGAGCTGTTTTTT. This translates into CASRGDNTGELFF. This chain links TRBV5-1 with TRBJ2-2; TRBD1 or TRBD2 may be the D gene (5 bases each). The germline V and J ends were trimmed by 8 bases and 2 bases, with 10 bases remaining between them. The germline V gene has CDR1 SGHRS and CDR2 YFSETQ. This CDR3 has 13 amino acids.

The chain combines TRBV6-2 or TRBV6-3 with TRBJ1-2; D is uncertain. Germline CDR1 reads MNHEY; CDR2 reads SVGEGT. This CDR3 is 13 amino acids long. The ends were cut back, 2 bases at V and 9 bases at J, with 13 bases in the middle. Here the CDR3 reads CASSYGVTLSYTF. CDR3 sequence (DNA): TGTGCCAGCAGTTACGGGGTCACCCTCAGCTACACCTTC.

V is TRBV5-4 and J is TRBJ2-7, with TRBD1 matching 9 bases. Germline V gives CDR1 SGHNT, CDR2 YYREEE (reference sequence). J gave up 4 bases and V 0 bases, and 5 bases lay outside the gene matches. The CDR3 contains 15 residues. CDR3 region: CASSLVGQGSYEQYF. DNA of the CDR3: TGTGCCAGCAGCTTGGTAGGACAGGGGAGTTACGAGCAGTACTTC. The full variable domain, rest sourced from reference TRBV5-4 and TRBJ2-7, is ETGVTQSPTHLIKTRGQQVTLRCSSQSGHNTVSWYQQALGQGPQFIFQYYREEENGRGNFPPRFSGLQFPNYSSELNVNALELDDSALYLCASSLVGQGSYEQYFGPGTRLTVT.

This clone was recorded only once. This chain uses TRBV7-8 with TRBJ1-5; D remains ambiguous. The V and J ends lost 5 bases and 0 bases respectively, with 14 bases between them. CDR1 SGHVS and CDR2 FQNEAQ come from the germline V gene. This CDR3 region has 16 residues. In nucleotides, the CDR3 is TGTGCCAGCAGCCCCGAAATTGCTCTTAGCAATCAGCCCCAGCATTTT. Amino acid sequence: CASSPEIALSNQPQHF.

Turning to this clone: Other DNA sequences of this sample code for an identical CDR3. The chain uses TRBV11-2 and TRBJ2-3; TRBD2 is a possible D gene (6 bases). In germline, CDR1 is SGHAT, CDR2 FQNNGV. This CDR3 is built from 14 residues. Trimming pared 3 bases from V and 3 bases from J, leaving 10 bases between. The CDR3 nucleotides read TGTGCCAGCAGCTTGGAGGGGTTAACAGATACGCAGTATTTT. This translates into CASSLEGLTDTQYF.

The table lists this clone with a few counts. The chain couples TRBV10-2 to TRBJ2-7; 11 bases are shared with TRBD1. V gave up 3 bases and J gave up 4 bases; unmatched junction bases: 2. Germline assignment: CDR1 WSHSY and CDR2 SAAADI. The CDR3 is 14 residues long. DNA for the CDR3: TGCGCCAGCAGTGAATGGGACAGGGGGTACGAGCAGTACTTC. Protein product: CASSEWDRGYEQYF.

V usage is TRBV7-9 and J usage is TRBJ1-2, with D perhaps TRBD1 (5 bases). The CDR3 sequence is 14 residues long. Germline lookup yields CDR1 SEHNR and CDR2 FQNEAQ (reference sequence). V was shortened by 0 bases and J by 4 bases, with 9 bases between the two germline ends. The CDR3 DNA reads TGTGCCAGCAGCTTAGCAGGGGATGGCTATGGCTACACCTTC. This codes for CASSLAGDGYGYTF.

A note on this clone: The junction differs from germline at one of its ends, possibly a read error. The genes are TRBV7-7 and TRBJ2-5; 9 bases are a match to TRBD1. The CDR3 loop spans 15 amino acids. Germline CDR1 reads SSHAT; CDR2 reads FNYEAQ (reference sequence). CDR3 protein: CASSLEGTGQETQYF. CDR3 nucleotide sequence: TGTGCTAGCAGCTTAGAAGGGACAGGGCAAGAGACCCAGTACTTC.

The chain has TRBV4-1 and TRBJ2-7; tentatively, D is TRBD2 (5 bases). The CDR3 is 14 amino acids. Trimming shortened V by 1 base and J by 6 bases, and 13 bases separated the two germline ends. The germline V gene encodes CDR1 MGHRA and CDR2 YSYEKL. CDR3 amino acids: CASSQGERIGEQYF. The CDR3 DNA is TGCGCCAGCAGCCAAGGGGAGCGAATCGGCGAGCAGTACTTC.

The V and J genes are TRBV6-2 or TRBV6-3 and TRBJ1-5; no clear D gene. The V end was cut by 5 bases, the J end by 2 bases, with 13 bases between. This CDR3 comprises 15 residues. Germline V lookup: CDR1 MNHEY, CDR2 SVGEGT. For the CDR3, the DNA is TGTGCCAGCAGTAACATGAGGTGGGGCAATCAGCCCCAGCATTTT. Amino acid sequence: CASSNMRWGNQPQHF.

This CDR3 is CASSGEGNYGYTF. The DNA of the CDR3 is TGTGCCAGCAGTGGGGAGGGTAACTATGGCTACACCTTC. The chain has TRBV7-9 and TRBJ1-2; D unresolved. The germline gives CDR1 SEHNR, CDR2 FQNEAQ (reference sequence). Trimming left V 6 bases short and J 1 base short, with 9 bases between. The CDR3 contains 13 residues.

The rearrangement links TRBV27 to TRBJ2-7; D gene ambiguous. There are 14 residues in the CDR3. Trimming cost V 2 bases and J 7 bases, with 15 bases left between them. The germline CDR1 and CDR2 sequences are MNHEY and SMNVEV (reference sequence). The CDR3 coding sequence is TGTGCCAGCAGTTTAACTTCTTCCTTGGGGGAGCAGTACTTC. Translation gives CASSLTSSLGEQYF.

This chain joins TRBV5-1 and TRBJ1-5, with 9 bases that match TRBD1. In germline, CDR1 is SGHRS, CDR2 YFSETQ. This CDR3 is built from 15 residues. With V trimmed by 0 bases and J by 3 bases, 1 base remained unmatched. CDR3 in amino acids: CASSLGQGDNQPQHF. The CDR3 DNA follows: TGCGCCAGCAGCTTGGGACAGGGGGACAATCAGCCCCAGCATTTT.

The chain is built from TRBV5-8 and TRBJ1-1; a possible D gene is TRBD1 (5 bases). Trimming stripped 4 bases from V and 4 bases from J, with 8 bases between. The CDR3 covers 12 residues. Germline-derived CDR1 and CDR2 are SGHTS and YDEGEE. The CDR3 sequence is CASSPTGTEAFF. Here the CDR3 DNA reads TGTGCCAGCAGCCCCACAGGCACTGAAGCTTTCTTT.

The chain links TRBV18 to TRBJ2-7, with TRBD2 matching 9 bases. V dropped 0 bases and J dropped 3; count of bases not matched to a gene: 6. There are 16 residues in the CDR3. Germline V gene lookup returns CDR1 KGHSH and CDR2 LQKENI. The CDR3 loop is CASSPPVKRGDYEQYF. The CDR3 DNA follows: TGTGCCAGCTCACCACCGGTCAAGCGGGGGGACTACGAGCAGTACTTC.

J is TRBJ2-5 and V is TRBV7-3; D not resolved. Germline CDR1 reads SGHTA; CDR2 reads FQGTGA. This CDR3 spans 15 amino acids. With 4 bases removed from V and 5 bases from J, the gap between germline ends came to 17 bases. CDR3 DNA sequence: TGTGCCAGCAGCTCCCAAGGTTACTCTGGGGAGACCCAGTACTTC. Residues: CASSSQGYSGETQYF.

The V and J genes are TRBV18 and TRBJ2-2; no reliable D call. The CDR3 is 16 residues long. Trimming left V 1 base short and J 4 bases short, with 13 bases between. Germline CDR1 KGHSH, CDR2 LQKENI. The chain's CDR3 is CASSPRMIQSTGELFF. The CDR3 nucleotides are TGTGCCAGCTCACCACGGATGATCCAAAGCACCGGGGAGCTGTTTTTT.

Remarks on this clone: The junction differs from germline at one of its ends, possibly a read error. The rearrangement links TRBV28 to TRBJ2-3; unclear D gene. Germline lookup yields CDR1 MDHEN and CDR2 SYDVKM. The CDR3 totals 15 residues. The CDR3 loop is CASSAADGRTNTQYF. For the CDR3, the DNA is TGTGCCAGCTCTGCGGCGGATGGTCGCACAAATACGCAGTATTTT.

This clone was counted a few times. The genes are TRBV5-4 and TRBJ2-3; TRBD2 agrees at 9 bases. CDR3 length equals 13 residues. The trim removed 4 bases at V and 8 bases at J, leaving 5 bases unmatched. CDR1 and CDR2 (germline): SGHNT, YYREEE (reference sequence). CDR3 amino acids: CASSGEGLATQYF. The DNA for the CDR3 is TGTGCCAGCAGCGGGGAGGGACTAGCTACGCAGTATTTT.

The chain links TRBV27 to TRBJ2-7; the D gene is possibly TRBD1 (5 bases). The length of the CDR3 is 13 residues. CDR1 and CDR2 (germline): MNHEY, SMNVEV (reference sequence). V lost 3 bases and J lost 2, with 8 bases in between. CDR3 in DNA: TGTGCCAGCAGTTTGGCAGGGACCTACGAGCAGTACTTC. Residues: CASSLAGTYEQYF.

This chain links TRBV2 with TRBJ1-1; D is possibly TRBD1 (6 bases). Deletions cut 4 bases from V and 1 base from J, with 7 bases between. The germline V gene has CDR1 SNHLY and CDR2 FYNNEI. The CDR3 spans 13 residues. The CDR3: CASSGGANTEAFF. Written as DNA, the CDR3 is TGTGCCAGCAGTGGGGGGGCGAACACTGAAGCTTTCTTT.

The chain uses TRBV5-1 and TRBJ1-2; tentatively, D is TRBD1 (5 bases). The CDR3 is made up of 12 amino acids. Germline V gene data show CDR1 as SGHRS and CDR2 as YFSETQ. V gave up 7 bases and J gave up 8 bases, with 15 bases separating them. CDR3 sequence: CASSPEGPGYTF. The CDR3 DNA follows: TGCGCCAGCTCACCGGAGGGGCCCGGCTACACCTTC.

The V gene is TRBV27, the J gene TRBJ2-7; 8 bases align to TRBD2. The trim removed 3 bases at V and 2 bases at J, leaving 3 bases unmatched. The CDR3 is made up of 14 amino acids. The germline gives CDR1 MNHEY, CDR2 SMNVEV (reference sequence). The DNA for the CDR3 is TGTGCCAGCAGTTTGGCGGGGGGCCCCTACGAGCAGTACTTC. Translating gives CASSLAGGPYEQYF.

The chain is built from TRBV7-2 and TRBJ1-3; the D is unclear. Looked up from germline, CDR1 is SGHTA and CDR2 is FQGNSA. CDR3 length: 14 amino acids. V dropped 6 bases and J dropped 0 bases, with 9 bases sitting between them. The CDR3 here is CASSSQSSGNTIYF. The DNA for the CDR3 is TGTGCCAGCAGTTCCCAGAGCTCTGGAAACACCATATATTTT.

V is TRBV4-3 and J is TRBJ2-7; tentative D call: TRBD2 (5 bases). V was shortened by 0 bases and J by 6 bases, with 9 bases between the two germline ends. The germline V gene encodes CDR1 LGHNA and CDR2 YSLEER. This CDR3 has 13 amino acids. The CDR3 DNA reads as TGCGCCAGCAGCCAAGAAACGGGGAGCGAGCAGTACTTC. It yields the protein CASSQETGSEQYF.

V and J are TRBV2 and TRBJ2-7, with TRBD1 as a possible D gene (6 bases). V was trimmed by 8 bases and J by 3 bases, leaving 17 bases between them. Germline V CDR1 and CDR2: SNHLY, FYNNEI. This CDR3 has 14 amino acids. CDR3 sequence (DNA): TGTGCCAGCGACGACTTGACAGGAGACTACGAGCAGTACTTC. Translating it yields CASDDLTGDYEQYF.

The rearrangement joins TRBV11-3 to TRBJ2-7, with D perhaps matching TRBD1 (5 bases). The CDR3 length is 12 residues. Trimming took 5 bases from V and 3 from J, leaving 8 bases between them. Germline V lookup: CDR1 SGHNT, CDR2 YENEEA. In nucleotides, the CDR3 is TGTGCCAGCAGCGGAAGGGGCTACGAGCAGTACTTC. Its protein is CASSGRGYEQYF.

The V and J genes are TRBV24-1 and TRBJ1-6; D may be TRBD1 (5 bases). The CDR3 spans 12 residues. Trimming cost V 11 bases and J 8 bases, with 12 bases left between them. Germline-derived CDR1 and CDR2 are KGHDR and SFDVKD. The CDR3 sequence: CAIGQGDSPLHF. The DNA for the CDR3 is TGTGCCATTGGCCAGGGCGATTCACCCCTCCACTTT.